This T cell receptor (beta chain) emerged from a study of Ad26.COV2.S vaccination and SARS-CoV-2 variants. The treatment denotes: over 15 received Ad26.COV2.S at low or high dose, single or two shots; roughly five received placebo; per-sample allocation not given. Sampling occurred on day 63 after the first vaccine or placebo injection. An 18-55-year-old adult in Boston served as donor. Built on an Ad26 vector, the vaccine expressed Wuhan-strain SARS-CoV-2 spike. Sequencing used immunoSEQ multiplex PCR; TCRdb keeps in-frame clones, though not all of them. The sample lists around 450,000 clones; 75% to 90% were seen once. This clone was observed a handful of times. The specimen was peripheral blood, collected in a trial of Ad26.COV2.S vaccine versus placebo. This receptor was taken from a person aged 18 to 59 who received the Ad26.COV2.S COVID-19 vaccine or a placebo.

This CDR3 reads CASSTQGSGTEAFF. CDR3 coding DNA: TGTGCCAGCAGCACCCAGGGAAGCGGCACTGAAGCTTTCTTT. The V gene is TRBV5-5, the J gene TRBJ1-1, with D perhaps TRBD1 (5 bases). The CDR3 runs 14 residues. The ends were cut back, 4 bases at V and 4 bases at J, with 14 bases in the middle. Per the germline V gene, CDR1 is SGHKS and CDR2 is YYEKEE (reference sequence). The whole variable domain, filled in from reference TRBV5-5 and TRBJ1-1, reads DAGVTQSPTHLIKTRGQQVTLRCSPISGHKSVSWYQQVLGQGPQFIFQYYEKEERGRGNFPDRFSARQFPNYSSELNVNALLLGDSALYLCASSTQGSGTEAFFGQGTRLTVV.